The 29 T cell receptor beta chains listed next were all sequenced from one sample in a study of shared clonotypes between healthy human individuals. Sequencing was performed with immunoSEQ multiplex PCR; in TCRdb, only in-frame clones are kept and a portion is missing. The table has millions of clones, more than 85% seen once. Sequenced material: naive CD4+ T cells from PBMCs. Specified subset: CD45RA+ positively selected. These receptor sequences come from a man in his late teens or twenties in good health. Some clones in this sample may be carry-over from other donors' samples.

The chain is built from TRBV12-2 and TRBJ2-7; no check of the table's D call, TRBD2, against the DNA was made. TRBV12-2 is a pseudogene segment. The length of the CDR3 is 16 residues. CDR3 region: CASRLRRGLGGYEQYF. The CDR3 bases are TGTGCAAGTCGCTTAAGGAGGGGCTTGGGCGGGTACGAGCAGTACTTC.

The V and J genes are TRBV6-5 and TRBJ1-2; D remains ambiguous. Germline loops: CDR1 MNHEY, CDR2 SVGAGI. The V gene lost 8 bases and the J gene lost 0 bases, with 10 bases spanning the gap. The CDR3 runs to 13 residues. CDR3 sequence: CASHEAANYGYTF. CDR3 sequence (DNA): TGTGCCAGCCACGAGGCAGCTAACTATGGCTACACCTTC.

Comments on this clone: This sample includes further DNA sequences coding for the same CDR3. This chain connects TRBV29-1 to TRBJ2-3, with 8 bases that match TRBD2. The CDR3 has 14 residues. Unmatched junction bases numbered 1, after V lost 2 bases and J lost 0 bases. CDR1 is SQVTM and CDR2 is ANQGSEA in the germline V gene. The CDR3 DNA reads TGCAGCGTTGAACTAGCGGGTAGCACAGATACGCAGTATTTT. It specifies CSVELAGSTDTQYF.

The CDR3, as DNA: TGTGCCAGTGCACTGTATAGCGGGAACACCGGGGAGCTGTTTTTT. This sequence encodes CASALYSGNTGELFF. The chain carries TRBV19 and TRBJ2-2, with D possibly matching TRBD2 (6 bases). V was clipped by 8 bases and J by 1 base, with 14 bases between them. The CDR3 contains 15 residues. CDR1 and CDR2 from the germline V gene are LNHDA and SQIVND (reference sequence). Together with reference TRBV19 and TRBJ2-2, the CDR3 gives the full variable domain: DGGITQSPKYLFRKEGQNVTLSCEQNLNHDAMYWYRQDPGQGLRLIYYSQIVNDFQKGDIAEGYSVSREKKESFPLTVTSAQKNPTAFYLCASALYSGNTGELFFGEGSRLTVL.

With respect to this clone: The sample holds other DNA sequences that translate to the same CDR3. The rearrangement uses TRBV5-1 and TRBJ2-1, with D perhaps matching TRBD2 (5 bases). Looked up from germline, CDR1 is SGHRS and CDR2 is YFSETQ. CDR3 size: 14 residues. Deletions cut 0 bases from V and 6 bases from J, with 10 bases between. The CDR3 here is CASSLGGQINEQFF. In DNA form, the CDR3 reads TGCGCCAGCAGCTTGGGAGGGCAGATCAATGAGCAGTTCTTC.

The chain combines TRBV7-9 with TRBJ2-2, with TRBD1 as a possible D gene (6 bases). V lost 1 base, J lost 3 bases, and 9 bases lay in between. Germline loops: CDR1 SEHNR, CDR2 FQNEAQ (reference sequence). The CDR3 has 15 amino acids. The CDR3 loop reads CASSLEGTYTGELFF. As DNA, the CDR3 is TGTGCCAGCAGCTTAGAAGGGACATACACCGGGGAGCTGTTTTTT.

V is TRBV7-9 and J is TRBJ2-7, with 9 bases lining up with TRBD2. Germline V gives CDR1 SEHNR, CDR2 FQNEAQ (reference sequence). The CDR3 length is 16 residues. The junction had 9 bases not matched to a gene; V was cut back by 6 bases and J by 0 bases. CDR3 DNA sequence: TGTGCCAGCAGTACAAGCGGGAGGCGAAGCTCCTACGAGCAGTACTTC. The encoded protein is CASSTSGRRSSYEQYF.

The chain combines TRBV19 with TRBJ2-6; D is possibly TRBD1 (5 bases). CDR1 and CDR2 (germline): LNHDA, SQIVND (reference sequence). The V end was cut by 3 bases, the J end by 0 bases, with 12 bases between. The CDR3 has 17 residues. CDR3 nucleotides: TGTGCCAGTAGTATCCGACTGACAGTCTCTGGGGCCAACGTCCTGACTTTC. The encoded protein is CASSIRLTVSGANVLTF.

CDR3 DNA sequence: TGTGCCAGCAGCCCTGAAATTGGGGCCGGGAATCAGCCCCAGCATTTT. It translates to CASSPEIGAGNQPQHF. The chain is built from TRBV7-2 and TRBJ1-5, with D possibly matching TRBD1 (5 bases). Germline V gene sequence: CDR1 SGHTA, CDR2 FQGNSA. This CDR3 spans 16 amino acids. Trimming pared 5 bases from V and 4 bases from J, leaving 18 bases between.

The chain has TRBV7-2 and TRBJ2-7; unclear D gene. V lost 4 bases and J lost 4, with 11 bases in between. This CDR3 is 13 amino acids long. Germline values: CDR1 SGHTA, CDR2 FQGNSA. CDR3 amino acids: CASSSRPGYEQYF. DNA of the CDR3: TGTGCCAGCAGCTCACGGCCTGGTTACGAGCAGTACTTC.

Notes on this clone: The sample has other DNA sequences that encode this CDR3 too. This chain joins TRBV18 and TRBJ2-3, with 14 bases identical to TRBD2. V was clipped by 3 bases and J by 2 bases; unmatched bases: 1. Germline loops: CDR1 KGHSH, CDR2 LQKENI. This CDR3 is 16 amino acids long. CDR3 in DNA: TGTGCCAGCTCACCGGGACTAGCGGGAGTCACAGATACGCAGTATTTT. As protein: CASSPGLAGVTDTQYF.

The chain employs TRBV19 and TRBJ2-7, with TRBD2 identical over 9 bases. The germline CDR1 and CDR2 sequences are LNHDA and SQIVND (reference sequence). This CDR3 contains 16 residues. Germline trimming cut 5 bases from V and 0 bases from J; bases unmatched to any gene: 8. The DNA of the CDR3 is TGTGCCAGTAGTCCTCGGACTAGCGCGAACTCCTACGAGCAGTACTTC. This codes for CASSPRTSANSYEQYF.

The chain joins TRBV11-2 to TRBJ2-5, with no clear D. Trimming cost V 6 bases and J 0 bases, with 17 bases left between them. Germline V gene sequence: CDR1 SGHAT, CDR2 FQNNGV. This CDR3 is built from 16 residues. The CDR3 DNA sequence: TGTGCCAGCAGTTCAGGCGTCCCTTCGTACCAAGAGACCCAGTACTTC. Translation gives CASSSGVPSYQETQYF.

The rearrangement joins TRBV30 to TRBJ1-1; 7 nucleotides line up with TRBD1. CDR1 and CDR2 from the germline V gene are GTSNPN and SVGIG (reference sequence). V shed 5 bases, J shed 7 bases, and the junction held 7 bases outside the gene matches. The CDR3 contains 12 residues. Here the CDR3 DNA reads TGTGCCTGGGCTCCTGACAGGGTTGAAGCTTTCTTT. Translating gives CAWAPDRVEAFF. Complete variable domain (other parts from reference TRBV30 and TRBJ1-1): SQTIHQWPATLVQPVGSPLSLECTVEGTSNPNLYWYRQAAGRGLQLLFYSVGIGQISSEVPQNLSASRPQDRQFILSSKKLLLSDSGFYLCAWAPDRVEAFFGQGTRLTVV.

The V call is TRBV5-1, the J call TRBJ2-4, with D perhaps matching TRBD1 (6 bases). The CDR3 covers 15 residues. The V end was cut by 3 bases, the J end by 2 bases, with 12 bases between. Germline CDR1 reads SGHRS; CDR2 reads YFSETQ. CDR3 residues: CASSWTAGTKNIQYF. Here the CDR3 DNA reads TGCGCCAGCAGCTGGACAGCAGGAACCAAAAACATTCAGTACTTC.

The chain carries TRBV7-6 and TRBJ1-3; 8 bases align to TRBD1. V lost 4 bases, J lost 2 bases, and 4 bases stayed unmatched. The CDR3 is 15 amino acids. The germline V gene has CDR1 SGHVS and CDR2 FNYEAQ. The CDR3 region is CASSSRQGPGNTIYF. CDR3 in DNA: TGTGCCAGCAGCTCGCGACAGGGGCCTGGAAACACCATATATTTT.

The V gene is TRBV7-8, the J gene TRBJ1-5; 10 nucleotides match TRBD1. V dropped 2 bases and J dropped 4; count of bases not matched to a gene: 2. There are 15 residues in the CDR3. CDR1 is SGHVS, CDR2 FQNEAQ, per germline. CDR3 nucleotides: TGTGCCAGCAGCTTAAGGACAGGGGGAAATCAGCCCCAGCATTTT. It yields the protein CASSLRTGGNQPQHF.

The chain carries TRBV7-3 and TRBJ2-2; possible D gene TRBD2, 5 bases. This CDR3 is built from 15 residues. Per the germline V gene, CDR1 is SGHTA and CDR2 is FQGTGA. Deletions cut 7 bases from V and 1 base from J, with 13 bases between. The CDR3 nucleotides are TGTGCCAGCACCCCCTCGGGGATGAACACCGGGGAGCTGTTTTTT. Translation: CASTPSGMNTGELFF.

The chain links TRBV5-1 to TRBJ2-7, with D perhaps TRBD1 or TRBD2 (5 bases each). CDR3 length: 13 residues. V was pared by 3 bases and J by 6 bases, with 13 bases between. The V gene's germline CDR1 is SGHRS and CDR2 YFSETQ. In DNA, the CDR3 is TGCGCCAGCAGCTGGGACCGGGCGCGCGAGCAGTACTTC. This gives the protein CASSWDRAREQYF.

This chain uses TRBV4-2 with TRBJ2-7; a weak D match, TRBD2 (6 bases). The CDR3 is 15 amino acids. Looked up from germline, CDR1 is LGHNA and CDR2 is YNFKEQ. V lost 0 bases, J lost 3 bases, and 12 bases lay in between. DNA of the CDR3: TGTGCCAGCAGCCAAGATGGCAGGAGGGACTACGAGCAGTACTTC. It codes for CASSQDGRRDYEQYF.

The chain has TRBV6-1 and TRBJ1-3; D unclear. Trimming left V 7 bases short and J 3 bases short, with 10 bases between. CDR3 length equals 13 residues. The germline V gene has CDR1 MNHNS and CDR2 SASEGT. The CDR3 reads CASKRADGNTIYF. In nucleotides, the CDR3 is TGTGCCAGCAAGAGGGCCGATGGAAACACCATATATTTT.

V gene TRBV19 combines with J gene TRBJ2-5; 7 nucleotides line up with TRBD1. This CDR3 has 14 amino acids. Germline assignment: CDR1 LNHDA and CDR2 SQIVND (reference sequence). Unmatched junction bases numbered 12, after V lost 10 bases and J lost 4 bases. CDR3 nucleotide sequence: TGTGCCACGAACCGCGCAGGGGGAGTAGAGACCCAGTACTTC. Translating gives CATNRAGGVETQYF. The full variable domain, in which reference TRBV19 and TRBJ2-5 provide the parts outside the CDR3, is DGGITQSPKYLFRKEGQNVTLSCEQNLNHDAMYWYRQDPGQGLRLIYYSQIVNDFQKGDIAEGYSVSREKKESFPLTVTSAQKNPTAFYLCATNRAGGVETQYFGPGTRLLVL.

The chain joins TRBV6-4 to TRBJ2-2; D uncertain. Germline lookup yields CDR1 MRHNA and CDR2 SNTAGT. V was cut by 8 bases and J by 0 bases, with 16 bases left in between. The CDR3 is made up of 16 amino acids. CDR3 DNA sequence: TGTGCCAGCCGAGTTTCTGAGCTCTCGAACACCGGGGAGCTGTTTTTT. Its protein product is CASRVSELSNTGELFF.

This clone was seen a single time. This rearrangement joins TRBV10-1 to TRBJ2-5; unclear D gene. Germline-derived CDR1 and CDR2 are WNHNN and SYGVQD (reference sequence). V was cut by 3 bases and J by 3 bases, with 5 bases left in between. CDR3 size: 12 residues. CDR3: CASSDGEETQYF. The DNA of the CDR3 is TGCGCCAGCAGTGACGGCGAAGAGACCCAGTACTTC.

V usage is TRBV19 and J usage is TRBJ2-7; D might be TRBD1 (6 bases). Trimming removed 3 bases from V and 2 bases from J, with 14 bases in between. Looked up from germline, CDR1 is LNHDA and CDR2 is SQIVND (reference sequence). The CDR3 sequence is 15 residues long. The CDR3 loop reads CASSISGTLAYEQYF. CDR3 DNA: TGTGCCAGTAGTATTTCTGGGACACTGGCCTACGAGCAGTACTTC.

The chain links TRBV5-6 to TRBJ2-1; 7 bases are a match to TRBD2. This CDR3 has 16 amino acids. Trimming at V came to 0 bases and at J to 2 bases, leaving 5 bases not matched to a gene. The V gene's germline CDR1 is SGHDT and CDR2 YYEEEE. The CDR3 sequence is CASSLDSGNTYNEQFF. DNA of the CDR3: TGTGCCAGCAGCTTGGACAGCGGGAACACCTACAATGAGCAGTTCTTC.

The chain has TRBV29-1 and TRBJ1-2; 8 bases map to TRBD1. Trimming removed 6 bases from V and 6 bases from J; junction bases left unmatched: 12. The CDR3 loop spans 14 amino acids. From germline, CDR1 is SQVTM and CDR2 ANQGSEA. Here the CDR3 DNA reads TGCAGCGTGTTTAGGAGGACAGGGAAAGATGGCTACACCTTC. It is translated as CSVFRRTGKDGYTF.

The chain links TRBV29-1 to TRBJ1-2, with a tentative D call TRBD1 (6 bases). V dropped 4 bases and J dropped 12 bases, with 21 bases sitting between them. CDR3 length equals 13 residues. The germline gives CDR1 SQVTM, CDR2 ANQGSEA. The CDR3 nucleotides are TGCAGCGTTGGGGATCAGGGGCGCCAGGTAAACACCTTC. Translation: CSVGDQGRQVNTF.

About this clone itself: This CDR3 is also generated by other DNA sequences in the sample. The chain uses TRBV28 and TRBJ1-3; D may be TRBD1 (6 bases). V was shortened by 2 bases and J by 3 bases, with 8 bases between the two germline ends. The CDR3 runs to 14 residues. CDR1 MDHEN and CDR2 SYDVKM come from the germline V gene. This chain's CDR3 is CASSLQGHGNTIYF. CDR3 sequence (DNA): TGTGCCAGCAGTTTACAGGGACATGGAAACACCATATATTTT.